This TCR beta chain appears in the sequencing data of a study of monozygotic twins with inflammatory bowel disease. Study results and caveats: Repertoire similarity did not separate concordant from discordant twins, possibly from limited power.

This CDR3 region has 15 residues. Germline CDR1 reads KGHSH; CDR2 reads LQKENI. TCR libraries each used roughly 3,500 ng of total RNA. A 6-nucleotide sample barcode was carried by the UMIs, which template switching added. TCRdb re-called the 5' RACE reads; one entry per CDR3 protein, DNA not given. The sample table sets out around 47,000 distinct CDR3 sequences. In the case of this clonotype: Its antigen is unknown.

The sequencing input was blood. The V gene is TRBV18, the J gene TRBJ2-7. The sequence derives from a human donor with ulcerative colitis or Crohn's disease, or a healthy co-twin of an affected twin (not recorded which). CDR3 protein: CASSPPGRTPYEQYF.